This TCR beta chain is drawn from a study of T cells after yellow fever vaccination. Trimming shortened V by 5 bases and J by 1 base, and 11 bases separated the two germline ends. Germline V CDR1 and CDR2: SGHVS, FNYEAQ. The CDR3 extends over 14 amino acids. Ten or more counts support this clonotype. Its antigen is unidentified. Conversion of TCR transcripts into cDNA relied on 5'RACE template switching, which added a universal primer site and UMIs. TCRdb analysed the 5' RACE reads with MiXCR anew, one entry per CDR3 protein. The sample yields 150,000 to 200,000 distinct CDR3 sequences, around 9.3% seen once. Findings and caveats of the study: Within FACS-sorted repertoires, abundant clonotypes contaminating from the bulk population could be present. On re-exposure, the response was weaker but peaked faster, at day 5 versus 15. At around 95% for CD4 and approximately 89% for CD8, most primary-vaccination clones showed up again after the booster.

Sequenced material: CD8+ T cells sorted from PBMCs, taken 45 days after the yellow fever booster vaccination. This clonotype was obtained from a young man who received the YFV17D yellow fever vaccine. The V and J genes are TRBV7-6 and TRBJ2-5, with D possibly being TRBD1 (6 bases). In DNA form, the CDR3 reads TGTGCCAGCAGCAAACAGGGCTTCCAAGAGACCCAGTACTTC. This translates into CASSKQGFQETQYF.